These T cell receptor beta chains were read from a single sample in a study of post-analysis software for immune sequencing data. TCRdb reprocessed the PCR reads via MiXCR and lists one record per CDR3 protein. The data contain hundreds of thousands of distinct CDR3 sequences, roughly 58% of them singletons. Sequencing was done on a sample of blood. Every receptor here comes from a girl between 10 and 17 years old with multiple sclerosis. Each CDR3 is given with its conserved first and last residue. D genes are given only for firm matches. Size is stated for part of the rows, as once, few or many counts, or as a class when the clone is expanded.

CDR3 protein	CDR3 DNA	clone size	V gene	CDR3 length	J gene	D gene
CASSLVRGGSDTQYF	TGTGCCAGCAGCTTAGTGAGGGGAGGGTCAGATACGCAGTATTTT	-	TRBV7-8	15	TRBJ2-3	TRBD2
CASSPASGGNEQYF	TGTGCCAGCTCACCAGCCTCGGGGGGAAACGAGCAGTACTTC	few	TRBV18	14	TRBJ2-7	TRBD2
CASSLQAGQGPIPYGYTF	TGTGCCAGCAGTTTACAGGCCGGGCAGGGACCAATCCCGTATGGCTACACCTTC	-	TRBV12-3/TRBV12-4	18	TRBJ1-2	-
CSVETTLVGQFF	TGCAGCGTTGAGACGACTTTGGTGGGGCAGTTCTTC	-	TRBV29-1	12	TRBJ2-1	-
CASSGTSGHQETQYF	TGCGCCAGCAGCGGGACTAGCGGACACCAAGAGACCCAGTACTTC	few	TRBV5-1	15	TRBJ2-5	TRBD2
CAIHRDRGNEKLFF	TGTGCCATACACCGGGACAGGGGTAATGAAAAACTGTTTTTT	-	TRBV2	14	TRBJ1-4	TRBD1
CASRWLGLAPYEQYF	TGTGCCAGCAGATGGCTGGGGCTAGCCCCCTACGAGCAGTACTTC	-	TRBV7-2	15	TRBJ2-7	-
CASSYRTGWASEETQYF	TGCGCCAGCAGCTATCGGACAGGGTGGGCGTCGGAAGAGACCCAGTACTTC	few	TRBV5-1	17	TRBJ2-5	TRBD1
CSVETGTVIYGYTF	TGCAGTGTCGAGACGGGGACAGTCATCTATGGCTACACCTTC	-	TRBV20-1	14	TRBJ1-2	TRBD1
CSVQRQHEAFF	TGCAGCGTTCAAAGACAGCATGAAGCTTTCTTT	few	TRBV29-1	11	TRBJ1-1	-
CASSLLGQGRTEAFF	TGTGCCAGCAGCCTGCTCGGACAGGGACGAACTGAAGCTTTCTTT	-	TRBV5-4	15	TRBJ1-1	TRBD1
CASSTTTGRSGYTF	TGTGCCAGCAGTACGACGACAGGGAGATCCGGCTACACCTTC	-	TRBV12-3/TRBV12-4	14	TRBJ1-2	TRBD1
CASSMGQGLRNYYGYTF	TGTGCCAGTAGTATGGGCCAGGGATTGAGGAACTACTATGGCTACACCTTC	-	TRBV19	17	TRBJ1-2	-
CASSSQGGLLTDTQYF	TGCGCCAGCAGCTCGCAAGGGGGTCTTCTCACAGATACGCAGTATTTT	-	TRBV5-1	16	TRBJ2-3	-
CATSDAGTMHIDTQYF	TGTGCCACCAGTGATGCCGGGACTATGCACATTGATACGCAGTATTTT	few	TRBV24-1	16	TRBJ2-3	TRBD2
CASSQDEAGAYEQYF	TGCGCCAGCAGCCAAGATGAAGCGGGGGCCTACGAGCAGTACTTC	-	TRBV4-1	15	TRBJ2-7	TRBD2